This T cell receptor (beta chain) was captured in a study of CD8 T cells in Susac syndrome. Roughly 0.45 to 1 ug RNA was reverse transcribed with random hexamers. One entry per CDR3 protein, called by TCRdb with MiXCR from the immunoSEQ multiplex PCR reads. This table holds some 180,000 distinct CDR3 sequences, about 95% found once. This CDR3 region has 13 residues. Germline V gives CDR1 MNHEY, CDR2 SVGEGT. V lost 6 bases and J lost 10; bases outside the gene matches: 9. Sequencing of TCR beta, carried out with a high-throughput approach, was applied to CD8+ and CD4+ T cells from the blood. The sequencing input was CD4+ T cells from PBMCs. This TCR was recovered from a human donor in good health. V is TRBV6-2 or TRBV6-3 and J is TRBJ2-1; 7 positions match TRBD1. The CDR3 DNA reads TGTGCCAGCAGACTCACAGGGGTGGGGGAGCAGTTCTTC. Translated: CASRLTGVGEQFF.